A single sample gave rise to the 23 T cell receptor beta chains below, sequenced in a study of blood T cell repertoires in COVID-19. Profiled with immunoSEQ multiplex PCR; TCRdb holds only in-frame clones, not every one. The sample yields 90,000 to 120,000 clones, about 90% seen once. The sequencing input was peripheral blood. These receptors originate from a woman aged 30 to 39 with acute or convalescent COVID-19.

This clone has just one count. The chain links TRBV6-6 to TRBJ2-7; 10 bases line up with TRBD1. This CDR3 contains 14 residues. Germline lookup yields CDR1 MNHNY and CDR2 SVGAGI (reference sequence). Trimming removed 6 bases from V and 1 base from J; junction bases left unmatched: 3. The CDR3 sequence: CASSRDRGSYEQYF. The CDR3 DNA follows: TGTGCCAGCAGCCGGGACAGGGGTTCCTACGAGCAGTACTTC.

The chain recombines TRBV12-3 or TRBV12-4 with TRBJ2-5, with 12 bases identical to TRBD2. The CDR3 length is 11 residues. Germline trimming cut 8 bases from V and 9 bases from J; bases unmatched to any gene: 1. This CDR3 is CASSSGGAQYF. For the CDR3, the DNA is TGTGCCAGCTCTAGCGGGGGGGCCCAGTACTTC.

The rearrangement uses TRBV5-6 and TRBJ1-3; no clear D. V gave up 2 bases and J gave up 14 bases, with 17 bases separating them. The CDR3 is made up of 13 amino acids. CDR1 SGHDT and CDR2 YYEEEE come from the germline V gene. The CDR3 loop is CASSFTRKADLYF. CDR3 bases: TGTGCCAGCAGCTTTACCCGGAAGGCAGACTTATATTTT.

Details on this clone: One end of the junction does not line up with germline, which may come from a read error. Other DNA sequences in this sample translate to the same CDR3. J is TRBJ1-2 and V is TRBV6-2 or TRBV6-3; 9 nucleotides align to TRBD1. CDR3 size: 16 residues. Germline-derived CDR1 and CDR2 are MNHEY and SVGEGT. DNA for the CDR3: TGTGCCAGCAGCTATACGATCCAACAGGGGGCCTATGGCTACACCTTT. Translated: CASSYTIQQGAYGYTF.

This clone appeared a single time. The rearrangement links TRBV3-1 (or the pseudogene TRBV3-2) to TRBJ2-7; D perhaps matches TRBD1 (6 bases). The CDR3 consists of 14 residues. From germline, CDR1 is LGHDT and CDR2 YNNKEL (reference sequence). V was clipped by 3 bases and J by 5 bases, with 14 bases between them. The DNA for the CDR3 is TGTGCCAGCAGCCAGACAGGAGAATGGAACGAGCAGTACTTC. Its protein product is CASSQTGEWNEQYF.

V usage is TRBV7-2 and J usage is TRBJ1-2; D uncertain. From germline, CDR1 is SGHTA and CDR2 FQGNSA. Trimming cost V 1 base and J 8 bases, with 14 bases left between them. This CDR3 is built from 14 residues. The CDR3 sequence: CASSLEFEVEGYTF. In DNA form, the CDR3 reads TGTGCCAGCAGCTTAGAATTTGAGGTCGAAGGCTACACCTTC.

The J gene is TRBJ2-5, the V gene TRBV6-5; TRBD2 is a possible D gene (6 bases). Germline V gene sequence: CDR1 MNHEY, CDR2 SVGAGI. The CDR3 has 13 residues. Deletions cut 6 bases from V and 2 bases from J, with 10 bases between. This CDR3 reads CASSRLEQETQYF. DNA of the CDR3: TGTGCCAGCAGCCGACTAGAACAAGAGACCCAGTACTTC.

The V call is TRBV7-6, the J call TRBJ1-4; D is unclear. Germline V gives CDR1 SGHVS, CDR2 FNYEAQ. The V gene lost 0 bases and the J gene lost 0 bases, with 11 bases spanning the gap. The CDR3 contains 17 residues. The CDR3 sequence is CASSLAEIRATNEKLFF. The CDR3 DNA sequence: TGTGCCAGCAGCTTAGCAGAGATCCGTGCAACTAATGAAAAACTGTTTTTT.

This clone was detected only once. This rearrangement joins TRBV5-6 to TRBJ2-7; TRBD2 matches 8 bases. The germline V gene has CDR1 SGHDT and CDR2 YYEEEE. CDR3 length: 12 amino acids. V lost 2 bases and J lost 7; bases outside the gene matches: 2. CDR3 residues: CASSFREGEQYF. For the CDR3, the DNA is TGTGCCAGCAGCTTTCGGGAGGGAGAGCAGTACTTC.

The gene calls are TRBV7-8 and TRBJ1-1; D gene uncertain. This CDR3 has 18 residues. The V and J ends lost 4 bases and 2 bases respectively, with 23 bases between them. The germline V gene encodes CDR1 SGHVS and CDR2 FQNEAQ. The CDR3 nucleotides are TGTGCCAGCAGCTCAATGCCTGGGAGGCAGACACTAAACACTGAAGCTTTCTTT. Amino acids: CASSSMPGRQTLNTEAFF.

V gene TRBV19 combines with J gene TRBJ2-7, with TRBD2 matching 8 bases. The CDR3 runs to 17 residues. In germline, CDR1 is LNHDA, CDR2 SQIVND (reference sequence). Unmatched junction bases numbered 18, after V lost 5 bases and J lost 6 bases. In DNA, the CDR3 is TGTGCCAGTAGTTTAAAGTCCCCAGGAGCGGGAGTTCGCGAGCAGTACTTC. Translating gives CASSLKSPGAGVREQYF.

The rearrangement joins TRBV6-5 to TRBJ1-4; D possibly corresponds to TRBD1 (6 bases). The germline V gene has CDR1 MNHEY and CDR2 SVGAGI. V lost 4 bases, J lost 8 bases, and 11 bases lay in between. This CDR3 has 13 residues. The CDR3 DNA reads TGTGCCAGCAGTTCAGGGGTTACCGAAAAACTGTTTTTT. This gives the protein CASSSGVTEKLFF.

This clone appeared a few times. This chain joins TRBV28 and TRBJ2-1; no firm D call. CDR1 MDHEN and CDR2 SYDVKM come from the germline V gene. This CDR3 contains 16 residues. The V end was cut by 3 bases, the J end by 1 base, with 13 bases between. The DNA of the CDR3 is TGTGCCAGCAGTTTGGGCAGGAAAATTTCCTACAATGAGCAGTTCTTC. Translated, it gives CASSLGRKISYNEQFF.

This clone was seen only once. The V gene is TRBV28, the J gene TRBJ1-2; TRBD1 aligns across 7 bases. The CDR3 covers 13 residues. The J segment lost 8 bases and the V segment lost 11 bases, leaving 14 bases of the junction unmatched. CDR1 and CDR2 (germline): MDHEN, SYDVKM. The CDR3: CAHTRGARHGYTF. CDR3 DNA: TGTGCCCACACCAGGGGGGCCCGGCACGGCTACACCTTC.

In nucleotides, the CDR3 is TGTGCCTGGAGCGGGACAGGGCTAATGGAGACCCAGTACTTC. Translating gives CAWSGTGLMETQYF. V usage is TRBV30 and J usage is TRBJ2-5; 9 bases map to TRBD1. This CDR3 spans 14 amino acids. Germline trimming cut 3 bases from V and 5 bases from J; bases unmatched to any gene: 7. Germline lookup yields CDR1 GTSNPN and CDR2 SVGIG (reference sequence). Using reference TRBV30 and TRBJ2-5 for the parts outside the CDR3, the full variable domain is SQTIHQWPATLVQPVGSPLSLECTVEGTSNPNLYWYRQAAGRGLQLLFYSVGIGQISSEVPQNLSASRPQDRQFILSSKKLLLSDSGFYLCAWSGTGLMETQYFGPGTRLLVL.

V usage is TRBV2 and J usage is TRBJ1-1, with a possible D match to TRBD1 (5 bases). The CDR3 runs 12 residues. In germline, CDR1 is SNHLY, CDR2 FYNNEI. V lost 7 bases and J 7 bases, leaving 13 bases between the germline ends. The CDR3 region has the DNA TGTGCCAGCACCTCCCCCAGGGTTGAAGCTTTCTTT. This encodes CASTSPRVEAFF.

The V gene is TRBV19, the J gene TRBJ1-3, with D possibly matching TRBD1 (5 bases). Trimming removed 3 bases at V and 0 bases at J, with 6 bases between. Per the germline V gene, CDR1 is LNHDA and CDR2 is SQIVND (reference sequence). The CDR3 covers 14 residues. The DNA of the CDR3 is TGTGCCAGTAGTATTAGGGGCTCTGGAAACACCATATATTTT. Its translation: CASSIRGSGNTIYF.

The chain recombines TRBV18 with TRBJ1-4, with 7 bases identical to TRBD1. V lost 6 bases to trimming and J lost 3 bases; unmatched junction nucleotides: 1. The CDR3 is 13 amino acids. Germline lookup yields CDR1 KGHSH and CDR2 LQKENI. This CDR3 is CASSGTANEKLFF. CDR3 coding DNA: TGTGCCAGCTCGGGGACAGCTAATGAAAAACTGTTTTTT.

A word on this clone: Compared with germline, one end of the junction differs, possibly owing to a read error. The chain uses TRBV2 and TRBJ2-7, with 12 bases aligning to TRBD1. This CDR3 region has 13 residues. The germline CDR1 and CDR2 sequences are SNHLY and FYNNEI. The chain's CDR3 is CATRAGTGGISNF. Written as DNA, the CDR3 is TGTGCCACAAGGGCCGGGACAGGGGGCATCTCGAACTTC.

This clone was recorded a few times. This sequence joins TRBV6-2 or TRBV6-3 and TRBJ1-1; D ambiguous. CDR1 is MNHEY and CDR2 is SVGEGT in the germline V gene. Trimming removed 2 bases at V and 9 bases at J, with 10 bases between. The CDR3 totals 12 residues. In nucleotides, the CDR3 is TGTGCCAGCAGTTACCCCGAACCTAAAGCTTTCTTT. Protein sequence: CASSYPEPKAFF.

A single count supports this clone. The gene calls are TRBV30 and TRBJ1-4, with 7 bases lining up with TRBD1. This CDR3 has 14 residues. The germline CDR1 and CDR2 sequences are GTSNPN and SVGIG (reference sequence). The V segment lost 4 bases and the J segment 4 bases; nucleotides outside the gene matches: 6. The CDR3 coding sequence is TGTGCCTGGAAGGGGGGACAGAGTAATGAAAAACTGTTTTTT. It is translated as CAWKGGQSNEKLFF. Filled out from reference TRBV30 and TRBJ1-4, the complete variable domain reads SQTIHQWPATLVQPVGSPLSLECTVEGTSNPNLYWYRQAAGRGLQLLFYSVGIGQISSEVPQNLSASRPQDRQFILSSKKLLLSDSGFYLCAWKGGQSNEKLFFGSGTQLSVL.

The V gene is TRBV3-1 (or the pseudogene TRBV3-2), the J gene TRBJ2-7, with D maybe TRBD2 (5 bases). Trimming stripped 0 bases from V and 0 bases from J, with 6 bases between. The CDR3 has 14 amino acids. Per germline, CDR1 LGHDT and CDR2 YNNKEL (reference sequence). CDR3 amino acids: CASSQDGSSYEQYF. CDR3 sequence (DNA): TGTGCCAGCAGCCAAGATGGGAGCTCCTACGAGCAGTACTTC.

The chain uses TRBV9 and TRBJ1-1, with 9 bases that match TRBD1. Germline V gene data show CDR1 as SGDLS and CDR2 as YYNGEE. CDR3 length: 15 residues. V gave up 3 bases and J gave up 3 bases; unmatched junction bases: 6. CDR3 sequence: CASSGGTGWDTEAFF. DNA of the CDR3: TGTGCCAGCAGCGGCGGGACAGGGTGGGACACTGAAGCTTTCTTT.